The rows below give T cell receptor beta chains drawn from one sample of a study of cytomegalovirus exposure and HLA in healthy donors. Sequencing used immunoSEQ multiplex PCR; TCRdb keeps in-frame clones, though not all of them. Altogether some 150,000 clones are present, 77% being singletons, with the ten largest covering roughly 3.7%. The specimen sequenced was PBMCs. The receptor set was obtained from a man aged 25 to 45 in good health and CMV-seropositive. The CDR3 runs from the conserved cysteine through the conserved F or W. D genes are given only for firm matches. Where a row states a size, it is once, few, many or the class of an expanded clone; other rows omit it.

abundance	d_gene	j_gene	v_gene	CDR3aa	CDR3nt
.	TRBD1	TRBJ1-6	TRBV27	CASSLDRGLNSPLHF	TGTGCCAGCAGTTTAGACAGGGGGCTTAATTCACCCCTCCACTTT
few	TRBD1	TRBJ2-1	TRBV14	CASSQAGTGGCDEQFF	TGTGCCAGCAGCCAAGCCGGGACAGGGGGTTGCGATGAGCAGTTCTTC
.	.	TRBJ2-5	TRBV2	CASTLAEIRTQYF	TGTGCCAGCACCCTAGCAGAAATTAGGACCCAGTACTTC
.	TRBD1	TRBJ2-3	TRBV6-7	CASSDEGAADTQYF	TGTGCCAGCAGTGATGAGGGGGCGGCAGATACGCAGTATTTT
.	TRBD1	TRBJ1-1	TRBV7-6	CASSPRQGATEAFF	TGTGCCAGCAGCCCAAGACAGGGCGCCACTGAAGCTTTCTTT
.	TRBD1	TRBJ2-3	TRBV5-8	CASSRSRDRVISRSDTQYF	TGTGCCAGCAGCCGGTCCCGGGACAGGGTTATTTCCCGTTCAGATACGCAGTATTTT
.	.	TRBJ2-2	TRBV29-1	CSVPGSTGELFF	TGCAGCGTTCCGGGGAGCACCGGGGAGCTGTTTTTT
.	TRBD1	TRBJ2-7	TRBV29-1	CSVKGTGGAYEQYF	TGCAGCGTTAAGGGGACAGGGGGGGCCTACGAGCAGTACTTC
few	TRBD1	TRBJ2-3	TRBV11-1	CASSLGTGEADTQYF	TGTGCCAGCAGCTTAGGGACAGGGGAGGCAGATACGCAGTATTTT
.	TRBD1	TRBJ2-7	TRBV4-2	CASSQVKQGAGYEQYF	TGTGCCAGCAGCCAAGTGAAGCAGGGGGCAGGTTACGAGCAGTACTTC
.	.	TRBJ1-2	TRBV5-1	CASSPGSGFDYGYTF	TGCGCCAGCAGCCCGGGGTCGGGGTTTGACTATGGCTACACCTTC
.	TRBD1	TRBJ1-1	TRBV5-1	CASSFSGDRGRETEAFF	TGCGCCAGCAGCTTCTCCGGGGACAGGGGGCGCGAGACTGAAGCTTTCTTT
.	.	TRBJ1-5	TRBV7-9	CASSPGSNQPQHF	TGTGCCAGCAGCCCCGGGAGCAATCAGCCCCAGCATTTT
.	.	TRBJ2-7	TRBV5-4	CASSNRDTFYEQYF	TGTGCCAGCAGCAACCGGGACACCTTCTACGAGCAGTACTTC
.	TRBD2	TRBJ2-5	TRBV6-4	CASSELAGGQETQYF	TGTGCCAGCAGTGAGTTAGCGGGGGGACAAGAGACCCAGTACTTC
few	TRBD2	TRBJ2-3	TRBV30	CARTEPSGGSNTQYF	TGTGCCCGAACCGAACCTAGCGGGGGAAGCAATACGCAGTATTTT
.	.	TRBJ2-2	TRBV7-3	CASSSGAPNTGELFF	TGTGCCAGCAGCTCGGGAGCTCCGAACACCGGGGAGCTGTTTTTT
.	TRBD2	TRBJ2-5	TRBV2	CASSRSSGGQETQYF	TGTGCCAGCAGTCGGTCTAGCGGGGGACAAGAGACCCAGTACTTC
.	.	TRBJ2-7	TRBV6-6	CAARSQYEQYF	TGTGCCGCTCGTAGCCAGTACGAGCAGTACTTC
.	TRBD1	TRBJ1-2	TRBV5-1	CASSWGTDNYGYTF	TGCGCCAGCAGCTGGGGGACAGATAACTATGGCTACACCTTC